What follows is one T cell receptor beta chain and its context. Its antigen remains unknown. The PCR contained 60 Vbeta and 13 Jbeta primers. Sequencing was performed with immunoSEQ multiplex PCR; in TCRdb, only in-frame clones are kept and a portion is missing. The sample shows some 150,000 clones, about three quarters of them seen only once. This entry is derived from a study of cytomegalovirus exposure and HLA in healthy donors. Across the whole study: Unique TCR beta sequences numbering some 120 million came from 190 million or so T cells in an earlier analysis. The study, taken as a whole, reports: HLA-A and HLA-B allele assignments for most subjects were reportedly predicted accurately using TCR beta sequences.

CDR1 LGHNT and CDR2 FRNRAP come from the germline V gene. The CDR3 contains 16 residues. Unmatched junction bases numbered 3, after V lost 0 bases and J lost 1 base. This chain connects TRBV12-5 to TRBJ2-3; 8 bases map to TRBD2. The sequencing input was PBMCs. The clonotype comes from a woman aged 30 to 39 in good health and CMV-seronegative. CDR3 sequence reads: CASGLVRGGGTDTQYF. The DNA of the CDR3 is TGTGCTAGTGGTTTGGTACGGGGGGGTGGCACAGATACGCAGTATTTT.